These 10 T cell receptor beta chains were all obtained from the same sample, sequenced in a study of CD4 T cells in relation to SARS-CoV-2 and coronaviruses. The data were produced by immunoSEQ multiplex PCR, yet TCRdb's version contains in-frame clones alone and is incomplete. The profile shows about 59,000 clones, roughly 88% of them singletons. The unexposed donors gave CD4+ T cells in about 2011-2018, prior to COVID-19. The sequenced sample was memory CD4+ T cells from PBMCs. These receptors were collected from a human donor in good health.

This clone was seen only once. The rearrangement links TRBV5-1 to TRBJ2-1; D might be TRBD2 (6 bases). This CDR3 region has 18 residues. V was clipped by 0 bases and J by 0 bases, with 16 bases between them. In germline, CDR1 is SGHRS, CDR2 YFSETQ. The CDR3 sequence is CASSLAEIPGSSYNEQFF. CDR3 DNA: TGCGCCAGCAGCTTGGCCGAGATACCCGGGAGCTCCTACAATGAGCAGTTCTTC. Looking up the rest from reference TRBV5-1 and TRBJ2-1 gives the full variable domain: KAGVTQTPRYLIKTRGQQVTLSCSPISGHRSVSWYQQTPGQGLQFLFEYFSETQRNKGNFPGRFSGRQFSNSRSEMNVSTLELGDSALYLCASSLAEIPGSSYNEQFFGPGTRLTVL.

The genes are TRBV18 and TRBJ2-5; D is uncertain. The V gene's germline CDR1 is KGHSH and CDR2 LQKENI. The CDR3 covers 14 residues. V was pared by 2 bases and J by 1 base, with 8 bases between. CDR3 coding DNA: TGTGCCAGCTCACCAAACAGTATCCAAGAGACCCAGTACTTC. Its protein is CASSPNSIQETQYF. Using reference TRBV18 and TRBJ2-5 for the parts outside the CDR3, the full variable domain is NAGVMQNPRHLVRRRGQEARLRCSPMKGHSHVYWYRQLPEEGLKFMVYLQKENIIDESGMPKERFSAEFPKEGPSILRIQQVVRGDSAAYFCASSPNSIQETQYFGPGTRLLVL.

The chain is built from TRBV6-5 and TRBJ2-7; D is perhaps TRBD1 or TRBD2 (6 bases each). There are 14 residues in the CDR3. Germline lookup yields CDR1 MNHEY and CDR2 SVGAGI. Deletions cut 6 bases from V and 4 bases from J, with 16 bases between. CDR3 in amino acids: CASREEGVWYEQYF. CDR3 nucleotide sequence: TGTGCCAGCAGGGAGGAGGGGGTCTGGTACGAGCAGTACTTC.

V is TRBV30 and J is TRBJ1-4; D remains unclear. This CDR3 comprises 16 residues. Trimming cost V 3 bases and J 0 bases, with 14 bases left between them. Germline CDR1 is GTSNPN and CDR2 is SVGIG (reference sequence). The CDR3 is CAWRRSRMATNEKLFF. In nucleotides, the CDR3 is TGTGCCTGGAGGAGATCGAGGATGGCAACTAATGAAAAACTGTTTTTT.

This rearrangement joins TRBV7-3 to TRBJ2-5; TRBD2 aligns across 8 bases. Germline V gene lookup returns CDR1 SGHTA and CDR2 FQGTGA. Trimming cost V 2 bases and J 4 bases; bases outside gene matches: 3. This CDR3 region has 14 residues. Written as DNA, the CDR3 is TGTGCCAGCAGCTTAGCGGGAGGTCGAGAGACCCAGTACTTC. It specifies CASSLAGGRETQYF. Complete variable domain (other parts from reference TRBV7-3 and TRBJ2-5): GAGVSQTPSNKVTEKGKYVELRCDPISGHTALYWYRQSLGQGPEFLIYFQGTGAADDSGLPNDRFFAVRPEGSVSTLKIQRTERGDSAVYLCASSLAGGRETQYFGPGTRLLVL.

The chain uses TRBV5-1 and TRBJ1-4, with TRBD1 identical over 9 bases. CDR3 length equals 15 residues. The trim removed 1 base at V and 7 bases at J, leaving 5 bases unmatched. CDR1 is SGHRS and CDR2 is YFSETQ in the germline V gene. CDR3 loop: CASSLSGTGIEKLFF. The CDR3 nucleotides are TGCGCCAGCAGCTTGAGCGGGACAGGGATTGAAAAACTGTTTTTT.

J is TRBJ2-2 and V is TRBV11-3; TRBD2 matches at 8 bases. The CDR3 runs to 20 residues. The germline gives CDR1 SGHNT, CDR2 YENEEA. J lost 4 bases, V lost 5 bases, and 21 bases had no gene match. The DNA of the CDR3 is TGTGCCAGCAGCCGAGTGGAGGGGGGACTTGCGGGAGGTTCCACCGGGGAGCTGTTTTTT. Its protein product is CASSRVEGGLAGGSTGELFF.

The chain recombines TRBV21-1 with TRBJ1-2; TRBD1 was called by the table and not checked on the DNA. TRBV21-1 is given as a pseudogene. This CDR3 comprises 17 residues. The CDR3 DNA reads as TGTGCCAGCAGCAAAGGGGGTAAGGGGGCTCATGACTATGGCTACACCTTC. This sequence encodes CASSKGGKGAHDYGYTF.

This chain uses TRBV10-3 with TRBJ2-7; a possible D gene is TRBD1 (6 bases). Germline V CDR1 and CDR2: ENHRY, SYGVKD. The CDR3 has 14 residues. Trimming left V 6 bases short and J 2 bases short, with 14 bases between. Here the CDR3 reads CAISLGDITYEQYF. The CDR3 DNA reads TGTGCCATCAGCCTTGGGGACATTACCTACGAGCAGTACTTC.

This chain connects TRBV3-1 (or the pseudogene TRBV3-2) to TRBJ1-3, with D possibly being TRBD1 (5 bases). This CDR3 is built from 13 residues. Germline V gene lookup returns CDR1 LGHDT and CDR2 YNNKEL (reference sequence). V was shortened by 6 bases and J by 4 bases, with 10 bases between the two germline ends. The CDR3 nucleotides are TGTGCCAGCAGTCTGGGACGGGGAAACACCATATATTTT. As protein: CASSLGRGNTIYF.